This T cell receptor (beta chain) comes out of a study of cytomegalovirus exposure and HLA in healthy donors. General study points: Sequences of the TCR beta chain were said to predict the HLA-A and HLA-B alleles of most subjects accurately.

This clone was seen more than once but under ten times. Its antigen remains unidentified. Deletions cut 3 bases from V and 0 bases from J, with 2 bases between. This CDR3 has 12 amino acids. Looked up from germline, CDR1 is KGHSH and CDR2 is LQKENI. Both 60 Vbeta primers and 13 Jbeta primers went into the PCR. The protocol was immunoSEQ multiplex PCR, while the TCRdb copy is restricted to in-frame clones and leaves out a portion. Of fewer than 150,000 clones listed, just over 70% are singletons. This clonotype was obtained from a woman aged 25 to 39 in good health and CMV-seronegative. The material sequenced was PBMCs. The chain has TRBV18 and TRBJ1-1; D remains ambiguous. The CDR3 region is CASSPMNTEAFF. CDR3 nucleotides: TGTGCCAGCTCACCCATGAACACTGAAGCTTTCTTT.